Detailed here is one T cell receptor beta chain. Amplification used 60 Vbeta primers and 13 Jbeta primers. Only in-frame clones appear in the TCRdb table, and some are missing; sequencing was by immunoSEQ multiplex PCR. The profile shows about 130,000 clones, about four fifths of them singletons. This sample is drawn from a study of cytomegalovirus exposure and HLA in healthy donors. CDR1 is MDHEN and CDR2 is SYDVKM in the germline V gene. Germline trimming cut 7 bases from V and 4 bases from J; bases unmatched to any gene: 12. The CDR3 totals 15 residues. The chain joins TRBV28 to TRBJ1-1; 7 bases map to TRBD1. Sequencing used PBMCs. The receptor was isolated from a woman between 40 and 50 years old in good health and CMV-seropositive. The CDR3 DNA reads as TGTGCCAGCACCAACCACCTAAACAGGGGCACTGAAGCTTTCTTT. Protein: CASTNHLNRGTEAFF.